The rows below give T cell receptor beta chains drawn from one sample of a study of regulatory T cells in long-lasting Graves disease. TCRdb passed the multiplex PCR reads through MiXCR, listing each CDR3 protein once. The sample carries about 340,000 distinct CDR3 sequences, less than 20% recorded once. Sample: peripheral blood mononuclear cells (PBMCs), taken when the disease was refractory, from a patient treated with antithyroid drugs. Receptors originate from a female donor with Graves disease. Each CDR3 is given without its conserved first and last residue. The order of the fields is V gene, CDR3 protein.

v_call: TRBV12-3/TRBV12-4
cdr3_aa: ASSLSRIGELF

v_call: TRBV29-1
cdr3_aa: SVTVVQGARDIQY

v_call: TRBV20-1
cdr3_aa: SARALVEWGSTYEQY

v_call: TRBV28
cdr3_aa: ASSPAGQKYEQY

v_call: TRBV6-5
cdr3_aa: ASSYSSEGGEKLF

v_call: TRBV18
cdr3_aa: ASSPRSNQPQH

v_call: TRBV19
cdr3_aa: ASSIGSLAGLQETQY

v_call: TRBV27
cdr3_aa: ASSQQRGGRPLH

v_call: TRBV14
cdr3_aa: ASSTTGFMNTEAF

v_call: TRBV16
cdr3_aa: ASSQSRRSNYGYT

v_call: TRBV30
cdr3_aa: AWKIGSLSSPLH

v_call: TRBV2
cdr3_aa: ASREEMNTEAF

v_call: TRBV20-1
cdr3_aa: SASGPSVTEAF

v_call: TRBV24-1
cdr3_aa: ATSDSTPQGAQGYT